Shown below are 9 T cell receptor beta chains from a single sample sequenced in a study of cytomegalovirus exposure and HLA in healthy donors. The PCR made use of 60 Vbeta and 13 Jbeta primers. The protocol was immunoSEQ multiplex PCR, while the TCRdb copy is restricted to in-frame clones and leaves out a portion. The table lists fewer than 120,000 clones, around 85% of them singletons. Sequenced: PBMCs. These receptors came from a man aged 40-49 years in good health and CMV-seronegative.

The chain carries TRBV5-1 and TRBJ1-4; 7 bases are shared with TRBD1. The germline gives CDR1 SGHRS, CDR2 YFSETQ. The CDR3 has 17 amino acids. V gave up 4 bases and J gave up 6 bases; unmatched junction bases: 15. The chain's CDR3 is CASSPVGQTKLDEKLFF. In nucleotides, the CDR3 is TGCGCCAGCAGCCCGGTGGGACAGACAAAGCTTGATGAAAAACTGTTTTTT. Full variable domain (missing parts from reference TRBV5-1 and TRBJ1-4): KAGVTQTPRYLIKTRGQQVTLSCSPISGHRSVSWYQQTPGQGLQFLFEYFSETQRNKGNFPGRFSGRQFSNSRSEMNVSTLELGDSALYLCASSPVGQTKLDEKLFFGSGTQLSVL.

CDR3 DNA: TGTGCCAGCAGCCAAACAGGGGGCTCCCGGGCTTTCTTT. This codes for CASSQTGGSRAFF. The chain is built from TRBV28 and TRBJ1-1; 9 bases line up with TRBD1. The ends lost 6 bases at V and 11 bases at J; junction bases unmatched: 10. This CDR3 has 13 residues. Looked up from germline, CDR1 is MDHEN and CDR2 is SYDVKM.

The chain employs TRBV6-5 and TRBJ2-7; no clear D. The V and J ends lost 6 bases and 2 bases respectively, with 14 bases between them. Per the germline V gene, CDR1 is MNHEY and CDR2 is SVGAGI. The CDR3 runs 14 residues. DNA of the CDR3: TGTGCCAGCAGCCAAATCAGGCAAACCTACGAGCAGTACTTC. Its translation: CASSQIRQTYEQYF.

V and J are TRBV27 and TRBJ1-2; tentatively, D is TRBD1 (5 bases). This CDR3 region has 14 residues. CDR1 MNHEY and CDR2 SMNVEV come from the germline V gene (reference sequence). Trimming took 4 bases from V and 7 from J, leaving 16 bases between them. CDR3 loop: CASSSNQGRGGYTF. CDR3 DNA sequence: TGTGCCAGCAGTTCAAACCAGGGTAGAGGTGGCTACACCTTC.

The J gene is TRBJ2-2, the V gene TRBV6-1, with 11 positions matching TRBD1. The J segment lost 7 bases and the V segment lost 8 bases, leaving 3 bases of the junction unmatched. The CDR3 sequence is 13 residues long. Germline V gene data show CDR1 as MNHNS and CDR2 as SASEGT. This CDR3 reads CASRTGGGGELFF. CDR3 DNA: TGTGCCAGCCGGACAGGGGGCGGCGGGGAGCTGTTTTTT.

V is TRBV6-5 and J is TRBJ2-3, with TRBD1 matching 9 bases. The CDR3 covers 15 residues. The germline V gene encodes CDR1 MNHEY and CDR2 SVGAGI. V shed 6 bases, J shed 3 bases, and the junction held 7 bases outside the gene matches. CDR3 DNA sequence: TGTGCCAGCAGCCCGGGACAGGGAGTAACAGATACGCAGTATTTT. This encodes CASSPGQGVTDTQYF.

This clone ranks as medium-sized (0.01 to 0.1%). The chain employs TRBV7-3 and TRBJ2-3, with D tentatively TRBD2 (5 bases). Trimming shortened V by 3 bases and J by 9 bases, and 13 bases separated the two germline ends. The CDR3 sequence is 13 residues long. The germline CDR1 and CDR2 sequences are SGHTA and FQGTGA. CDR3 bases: TGTGCCAGCAGCTTCGCCCGGGGTGTAACGCAGTATTTT. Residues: CASSFARGVTQYF.

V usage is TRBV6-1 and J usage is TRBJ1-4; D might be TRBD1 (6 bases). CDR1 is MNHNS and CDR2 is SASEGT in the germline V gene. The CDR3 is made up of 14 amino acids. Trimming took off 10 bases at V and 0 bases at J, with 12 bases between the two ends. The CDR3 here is CATLRQATNEKLFF. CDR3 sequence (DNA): TGTGCCACTTTAAGACAGGCAACTAATGAAAAACTGTTTTTT.

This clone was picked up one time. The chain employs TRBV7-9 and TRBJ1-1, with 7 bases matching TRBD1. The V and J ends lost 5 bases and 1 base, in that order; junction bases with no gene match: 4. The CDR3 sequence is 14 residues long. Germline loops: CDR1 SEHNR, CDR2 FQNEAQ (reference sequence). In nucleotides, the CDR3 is TGTGCCAGCAGCCTAGGACAGGCGAACACTGAAGCTTTCTTT. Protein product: CASSLGQANTEAFF.